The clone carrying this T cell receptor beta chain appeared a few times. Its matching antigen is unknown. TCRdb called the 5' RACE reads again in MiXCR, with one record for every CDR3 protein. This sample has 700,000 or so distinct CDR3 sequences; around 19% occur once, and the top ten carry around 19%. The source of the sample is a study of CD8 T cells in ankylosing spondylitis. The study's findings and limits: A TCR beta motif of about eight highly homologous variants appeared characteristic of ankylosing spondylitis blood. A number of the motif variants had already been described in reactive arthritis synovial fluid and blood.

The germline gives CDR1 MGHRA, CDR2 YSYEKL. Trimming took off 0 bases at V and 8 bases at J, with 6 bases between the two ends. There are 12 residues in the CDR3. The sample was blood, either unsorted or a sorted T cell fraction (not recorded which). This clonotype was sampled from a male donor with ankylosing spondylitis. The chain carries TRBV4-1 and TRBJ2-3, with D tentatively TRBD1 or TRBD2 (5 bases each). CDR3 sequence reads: CASSQEGTTQYF. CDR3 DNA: TGCGCCAGCAGCCAAGAAGGGACTACGCAGTATTTT.